This T cell receptor (beta chain) comes out of a study of T-cell reconstitution after alpha-beta-depleted transplantation in children. It was with unique molecular identifiers that the TCRbeta library was prepared. TCRdb reprocessed the PCR reads via MiXCR and lists one record per CDR3 protein. The sample carries 900,000 or so distinct CDR3 sequences, 15% to 20% recorded once. This clonotype was counted many times. What it binds is not known. The V gene's germline CDR1 is SGHRS and CDR2 YFSETQ. After removal of 3 bases from V and 1 base from J, the junction contained 3 bases not matched to a gene. There are 14 residues in the CDR3. Findings and limits, study-wide: The origin of alpha-beta T cells about two months after transplant was reportedly several hundred expanded graft clones. Diversity and T-cell counts at one year after transplant derived mostly from new T cells. Recipient T cells and thymic progenitors that survived were the source of the high TCRbeta diversity seen at day 60 in some patients.

The input for sequencing was PBMCs, mostly from graft donor cells, taken 360 days after TCRalphabeta/CD19-depleted stem cell transplant. V and J are TRBV5-1 and TRBJ2-5; TRBD2 matches 7 bases. This TCR derives from a male patient under 18 who had a stem cell transplant for acute lymphoblastic leukemia, so the T cells may come from the graft donor. The CDR3 region is CASSSGLLQETQYF. CDR3 in DNA: TGCGCCAGCAGCTCGGGACTACTCCAAGAGACCCAGTACTTC.